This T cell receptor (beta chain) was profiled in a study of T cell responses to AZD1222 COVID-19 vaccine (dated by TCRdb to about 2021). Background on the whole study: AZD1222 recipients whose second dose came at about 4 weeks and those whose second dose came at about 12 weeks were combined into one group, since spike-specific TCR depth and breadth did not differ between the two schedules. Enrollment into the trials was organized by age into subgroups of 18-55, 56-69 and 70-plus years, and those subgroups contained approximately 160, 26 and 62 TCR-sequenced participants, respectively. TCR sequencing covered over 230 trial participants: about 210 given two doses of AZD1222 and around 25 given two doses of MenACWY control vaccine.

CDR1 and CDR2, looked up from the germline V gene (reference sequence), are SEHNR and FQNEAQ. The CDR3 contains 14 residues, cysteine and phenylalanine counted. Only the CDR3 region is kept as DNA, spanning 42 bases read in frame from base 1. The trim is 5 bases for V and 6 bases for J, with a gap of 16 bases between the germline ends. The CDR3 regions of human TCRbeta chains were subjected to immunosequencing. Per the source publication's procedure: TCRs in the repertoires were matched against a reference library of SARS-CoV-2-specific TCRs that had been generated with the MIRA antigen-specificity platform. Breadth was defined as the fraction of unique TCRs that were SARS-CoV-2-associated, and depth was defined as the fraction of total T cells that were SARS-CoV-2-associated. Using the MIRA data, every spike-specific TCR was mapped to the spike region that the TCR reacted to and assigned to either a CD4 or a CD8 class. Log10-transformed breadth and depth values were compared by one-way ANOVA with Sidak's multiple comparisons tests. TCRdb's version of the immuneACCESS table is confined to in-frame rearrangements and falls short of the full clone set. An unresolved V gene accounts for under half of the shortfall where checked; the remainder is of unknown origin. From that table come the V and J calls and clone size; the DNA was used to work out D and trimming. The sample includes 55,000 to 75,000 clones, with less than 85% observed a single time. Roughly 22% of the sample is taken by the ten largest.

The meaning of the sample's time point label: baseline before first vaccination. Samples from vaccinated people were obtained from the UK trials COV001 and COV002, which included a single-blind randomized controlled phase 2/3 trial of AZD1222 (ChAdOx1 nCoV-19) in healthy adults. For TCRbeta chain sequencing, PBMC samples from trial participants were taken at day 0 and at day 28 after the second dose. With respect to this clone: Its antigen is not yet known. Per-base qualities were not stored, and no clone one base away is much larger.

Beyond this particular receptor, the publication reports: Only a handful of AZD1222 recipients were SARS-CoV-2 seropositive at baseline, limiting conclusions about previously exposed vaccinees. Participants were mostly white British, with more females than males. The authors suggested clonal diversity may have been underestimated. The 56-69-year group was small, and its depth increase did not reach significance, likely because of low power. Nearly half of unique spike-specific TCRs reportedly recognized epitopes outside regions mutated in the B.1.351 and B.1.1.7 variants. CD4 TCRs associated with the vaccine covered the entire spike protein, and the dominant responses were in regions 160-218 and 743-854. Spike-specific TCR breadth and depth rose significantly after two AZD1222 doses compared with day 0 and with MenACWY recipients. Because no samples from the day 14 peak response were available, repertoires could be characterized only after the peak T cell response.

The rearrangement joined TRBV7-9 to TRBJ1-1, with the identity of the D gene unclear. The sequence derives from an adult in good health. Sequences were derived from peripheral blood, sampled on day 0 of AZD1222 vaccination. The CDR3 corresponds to CASSTIRPLAEAFF. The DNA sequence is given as TGTGCCAGCAGCACCATAAGGCCCCTAGCTGAAGCTTTCTTT.